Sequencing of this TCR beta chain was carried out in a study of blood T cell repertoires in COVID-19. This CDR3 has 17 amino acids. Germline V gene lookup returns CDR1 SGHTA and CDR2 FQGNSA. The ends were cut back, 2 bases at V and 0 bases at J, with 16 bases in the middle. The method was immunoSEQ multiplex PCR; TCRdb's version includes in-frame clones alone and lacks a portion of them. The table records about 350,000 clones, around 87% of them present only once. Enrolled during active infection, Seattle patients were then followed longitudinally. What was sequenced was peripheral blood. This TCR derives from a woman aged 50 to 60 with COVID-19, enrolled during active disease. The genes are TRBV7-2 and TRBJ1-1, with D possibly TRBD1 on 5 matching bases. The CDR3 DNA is TGTGCCAGCAGCTTATGGGAATCGAGACAGCTGAACACTGAAGCTTTCTTT. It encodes CASSLWESRQLNTEAFF. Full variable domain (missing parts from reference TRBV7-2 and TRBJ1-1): GAGVSQSPSNKVTEKGKDVELRCDPISGHTALYWYRQSLGQGLEFLIYFQGNSAPDKSGLPSDRFSAERTGGSVSTLTIQRTQQEDSAVYLCASSLWESRQLNTEAFFGQGTRLTVV.